A selection of T cell receptor beta chains follows, all from one sample in a study of T cells in tuberculosis. This table comes from immunoSEQ multiplex PCR, and its TCRdb copy is limited to in-frame clones, with some not included. The sample records about 24,000 clones, roughly 96% being singletons. Sequenced material: PBMCs. The source of these receptors is a donor aged 10-29 years with latent tuberculosis or without tuberculosis infection. The CDR3 runs from the conserved cysteine through the conserved F or W. The order of the fields is CDR3 protein, CDR3 DNA, CDR3 length, V gene, clone size, D gene, J gene. A D gene is named only where the DNA matches it firmly. Some rows have no size entry. The others give once, few or many, or a class for an expanded clone.

CASSYMGDTEAFF,TGTGCCAGCAGTTACATGGGCGATACTGAAGCTTTCTTT,13,TRBV6-5,-,-,TRBJ1-1
CASSLMGTGNQPQHF,TGTGCCAGCAGCTTAATGGGGACAGGGAATCAGCCCCAGCATTTT,15,TRBV7-6,-,TRBD1,TRBJ1-5
CASSLDFRSPLHF,TGTGCCAGCAGCTTAGATTTCCGTTCACCCCTCCACTTT,13,TRBV11-2,-,-,TRBJ1-6
CASSLNLQGIHEQFF,TGTGCCAGCAGCTTAAACCTACAGGGTATCCATGAGCAGTTCTTC,15,TRBV7-8,-,-,TRBJ2-1
CASSGSGTPQHF,TGTGCCAGCAGTGGTTCCGGGACACCGCAGCATTTT,12,TRBV6-5,-,-,TRBJ1-5
CASSIRQHSGNTIYF,TGTGCCAGCAGCATAAGACAGCACTCTGGAAACACCATATATTTT,15,TRBV7-8,-,-,TRBJ1-3
CASSRRRETQYF,TGTGCCAGCAGCCGGAGACGAGAGACCCAGTACTTC,12,TRBV5-8,-,-,TRBJ2-5
CASSLTSSTDTQYF,TGTGCCAGCAGCTTAACATCCAGCACAGATACGCAGTATTTT,14,TRBV11-3,-,-,TRBJ2-3
CASTGEGYGYTF,TGTGCCAGCACCGGGGAAGGCTATGGCTACACCTTC,12,TRBV6-1,-,-,TRBJ1-2
CSAAREETQYF,TGCAGCGCGGCCCGGGAAGAGACCCAGTACTTC,11,TRBV29-1,-,-,TRBJ2-5
CSVHRDRDTEAFF,TGCAGCGTCCACCGGGACAGGGACACTGAAGCTTTCTTT,13,TRBV29-1,-,TRBD1,TRBJ1-1
CASSYSEGEKLFF,TGTGCCAGCAGTTACTCGGAGGGGGAAAAACTGTTTTTT,13,TRBV6-5,-,-,TRBJ1-4
CAIYPRGNLRQWVNTEAFF,TGTGCCATCTATCCTAGGGGAAATTTACGCCAGTGGGTGAACACTGAAGCTTTCTTT,19,TRBV11-2,-,-,TRBJ1-1
CASRAAVTRDTQYF,TGTGCCAGCAGAGCTGCAGTCACTAGGGATACGCAGTATTTT,14,TRBV6-5,-,-,TRBJ2-3
CASSLMGGADQETQYF,TGTGCCAGCAGCCTCATGGGGGGGGCAGACCAAGAGACCCAGTACTTC,16,TRBV5-4,-,-,TRBJ2-5
CASSDLRTGAYYGYTF,TGTGCCAGCAGTGACCTACGGACAGGGGCATACTATGGCTACACCTTC,16,TRBV6-1,once,TRBD1,TRBJ1-2
CASSPGTMNTEAFF,TGCGCCAGCAGCCCAGGGACTATGAACACTGAAGCTTTCTTT,14,TRBV4-1,-,-,TRBJ1-1